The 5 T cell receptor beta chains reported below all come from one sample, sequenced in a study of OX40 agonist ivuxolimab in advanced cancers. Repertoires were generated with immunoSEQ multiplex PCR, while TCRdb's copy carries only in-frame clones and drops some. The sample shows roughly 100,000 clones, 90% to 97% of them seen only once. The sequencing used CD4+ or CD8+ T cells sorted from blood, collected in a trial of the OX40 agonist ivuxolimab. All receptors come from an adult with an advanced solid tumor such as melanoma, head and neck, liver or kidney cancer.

CDR3 DNA sequence: TGTGCCAGCAGCCCCACGGGGGGAGGAGGAGATACGCAGTATTTT. This encodes CASSPTGGGGDTQYF. The chain carries TRBV7-9 and TRBJ2-3; 7 nucleotides line up with TRBD2. Per the germline V gene, CDR1 is SEHNR and CDR2 is FQNEAQ (reference sequence). This CDR3 region has 15 residues. V trimming: 5 bases; J trimming: 5 bases; junction bases outside the gene matches: 10.

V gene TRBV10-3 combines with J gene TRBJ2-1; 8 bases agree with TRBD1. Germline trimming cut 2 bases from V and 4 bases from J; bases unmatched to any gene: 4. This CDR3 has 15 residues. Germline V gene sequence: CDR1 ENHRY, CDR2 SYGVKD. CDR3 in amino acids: CAISEGQGEYNEQFF. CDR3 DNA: TGTGCCATCAGTGAGGGACAGGGAGAGTACAATGAGCAGTTCTTC.

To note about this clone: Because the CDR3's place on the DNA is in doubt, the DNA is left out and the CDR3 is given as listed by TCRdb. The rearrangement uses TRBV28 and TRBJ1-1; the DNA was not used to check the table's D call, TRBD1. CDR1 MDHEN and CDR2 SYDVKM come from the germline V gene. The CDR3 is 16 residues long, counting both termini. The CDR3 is CASSFLAGKGNTEAFF.

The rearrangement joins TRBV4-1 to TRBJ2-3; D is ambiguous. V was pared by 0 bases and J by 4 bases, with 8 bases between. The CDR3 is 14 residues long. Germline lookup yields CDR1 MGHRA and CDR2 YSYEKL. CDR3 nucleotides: TGCGCCAGCAGCCAAGAATTTGGCCCAGATACGCAGTATTTT. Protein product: CASSQEFGPDTQYF.

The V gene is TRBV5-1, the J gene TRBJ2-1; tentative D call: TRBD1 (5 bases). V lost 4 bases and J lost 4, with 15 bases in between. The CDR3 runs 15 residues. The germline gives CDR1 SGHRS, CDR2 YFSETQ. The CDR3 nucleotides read TGCGCCAGCAGCGTGAACACAGGCGTTTACAATGAGCAGTTCTTC. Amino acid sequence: CASSVNTGVYNEQFF.